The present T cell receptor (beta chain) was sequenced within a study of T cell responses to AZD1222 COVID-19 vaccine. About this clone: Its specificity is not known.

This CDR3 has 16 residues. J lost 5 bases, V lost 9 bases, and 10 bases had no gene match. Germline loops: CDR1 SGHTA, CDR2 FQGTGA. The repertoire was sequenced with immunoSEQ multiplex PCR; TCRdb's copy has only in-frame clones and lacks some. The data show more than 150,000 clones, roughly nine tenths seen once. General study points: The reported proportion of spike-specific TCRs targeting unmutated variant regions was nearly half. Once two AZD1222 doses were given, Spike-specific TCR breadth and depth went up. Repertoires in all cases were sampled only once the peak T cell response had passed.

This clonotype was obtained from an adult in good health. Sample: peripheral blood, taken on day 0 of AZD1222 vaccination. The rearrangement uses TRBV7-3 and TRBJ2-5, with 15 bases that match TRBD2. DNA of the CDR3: TGTGCCAGGGCCTACGGGACTAGCGGGAGGTGGGAGACCCAGTACTTC. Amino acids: CARAYGTSGRWETQYF.